This T cell receptor beta chain was retrieved from a study of blood T cell repertoires in COVID-19. In the original processing: Reference gene primer amplification gave nucleated cell count estimates. Assay: immunoSEQ multiplex PCR; the TCRdb copy retains only in-frame clones and omits some. V and J calls and clone size are given by that table; D and trimming were obtained from the DNA. In the table there are approximately 500,000 clones, less than 90% of which are singletons. CDR1 and CDR2 (germline): SNHLY, FYNNEI. Unmatched junction bases numbered 2, after V lost 1 base and J lost 5 bases. The CDR3 is made up of 15 amino acids.

Source material: peripheral blood. V usage is TRBV2 and J usage is TRBJ2-3; 11 bases are shared with TRBD1. The sequence derives from a woman in her forties or fifties with COVID-19, enrolled during active disease. For the CDR3, the DNA is TGTGCCAGCAGTGAAGGGGACAGGGGGAGAGATACGCAGTATTTT. Encoded protein: CASSEGDRGRDTQYF.